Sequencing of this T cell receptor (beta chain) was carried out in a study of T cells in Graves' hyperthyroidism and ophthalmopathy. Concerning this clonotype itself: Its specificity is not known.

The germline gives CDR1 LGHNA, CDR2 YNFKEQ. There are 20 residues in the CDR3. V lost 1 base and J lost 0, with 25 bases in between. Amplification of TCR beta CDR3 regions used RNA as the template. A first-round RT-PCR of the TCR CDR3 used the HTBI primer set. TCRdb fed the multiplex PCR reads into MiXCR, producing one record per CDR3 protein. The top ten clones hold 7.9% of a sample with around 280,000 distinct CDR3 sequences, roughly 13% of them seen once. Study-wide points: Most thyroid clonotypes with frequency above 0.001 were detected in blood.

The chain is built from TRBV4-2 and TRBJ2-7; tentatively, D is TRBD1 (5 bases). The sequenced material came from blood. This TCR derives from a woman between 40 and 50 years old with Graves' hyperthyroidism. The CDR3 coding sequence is TGTGCCAGCAGCCAAGGTTCGTTACGGGCCAGGGAAAACCGCTCCTACGAGCAGTACTTC. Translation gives CASSQGSLRARENRSYEQYF.